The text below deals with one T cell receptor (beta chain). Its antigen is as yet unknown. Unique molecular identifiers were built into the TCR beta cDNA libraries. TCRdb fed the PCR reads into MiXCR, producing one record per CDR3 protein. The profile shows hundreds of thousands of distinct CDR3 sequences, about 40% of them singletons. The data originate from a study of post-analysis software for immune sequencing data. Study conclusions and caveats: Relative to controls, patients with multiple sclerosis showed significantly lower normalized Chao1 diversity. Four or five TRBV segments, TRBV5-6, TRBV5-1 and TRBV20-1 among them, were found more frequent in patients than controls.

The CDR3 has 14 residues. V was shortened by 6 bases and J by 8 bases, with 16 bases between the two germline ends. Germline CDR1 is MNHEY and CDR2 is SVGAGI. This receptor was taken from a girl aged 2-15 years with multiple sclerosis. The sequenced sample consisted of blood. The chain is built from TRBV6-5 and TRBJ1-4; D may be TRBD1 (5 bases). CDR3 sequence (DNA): TGTGCCAGCAGATTCCGGGACTCTGGAGAAAAACTGTTTTTT. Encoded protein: CASRFRDSGEKLFF.